The 10 T cell receptor beta chains given below trace back to one sample, sequenced in a study of blood T cell repertoires in COVID-19. The repertoire was sequenced with immunoSEQ multiplex PCR; TCRdb's copy has only in-frame clones and lacks some. Of about 52,000 clones in the sample, less than 90% were seen once. Sequenced input: peripheral blood. Receptor source: a human donor with active COVID-19. The donor label of this sample is uncertain.

This clone appeared a single time. The V and J genes are TRBV6-2 or TRBV6-3 and TRBJ2-7; 8 positions match TRBD2. Germline CDR1 and CDR2: MNHEY and SVGEGT. The CDR3 length is 18 residues. Unmatched junction bases numbered 14, after V lost 4 bases and J lost 0 bases. The CDR3 DNA reads as TGTGCCAGCAGTTTCCCGACCATAGCGGGGACCAGCTCCTACGAGCAGTACTTC. Protein product: CASSFPTIAGTSSYEQYF.

This chain uses TRBV7-3 with TRBJ2-3, with TRBD2 matching 9 bases. The CDR3 runs to 16 residues. The trim removed 0 bases at V and 4 bases at J, leaving 5 bases unmatched. CDR1 and CDR2 (germline): SGHTA, FQGTGA. This chain's CDR3 is CASSLTSGGGADTQYF. CDR3 sequence (DNA): TGTGCCAGCAGCTTAACTAGCGGGGGAGGAGCAGATACGCAGTATTTT.

V usage is TRBV5-6 and J usage is TRBJ1-6; D is ambiguous. The length of the CDR3 is 14 residues. Trimming stripped 0 bases from V and 7 bases from J, with 8 bases between. From germline, CDR1 is SGHDT and CDR2 YYEEEE. In DNA form, the CDR3 reads TGTGCCAGCAGCTTGGGACACAAGAATTCACCCCTCCACTTT. Its protein product is CASSLGHKNSPLHF. Drawing the rest from reference TRBV5-6 and TRBJ1-6, the complete variable domain is DAGVTQSPTHLIKTRGQQVTLRCSPKSGHDTVSWYQQALGQGPQFIFQYYEEEERQRGNFPDRFSGHQFPNYSSELNVNALLLGDSALYLCASSLGHKNSPLHFGNGTRLTVT.

The chain recombines TRBV19 with TRBJ1-5; 7 positions agree with TRBD1. The J segment lost 0 bases and the V segment lost 7 bases, leaving 3 bases of the junction unmatched. The germline V gene has CDR1 LNHDA and CDR2 SQIVND (reference sequence). CDR3 length equals 14 residues. Here the CDR3 DNA reads TGTGCCAGTACCGGACAGGCTAGCAATCAGCCCCAGCATTTT. Encoded protein: CASTGQASNQPQHF.

CDR3 sequence: CASSLSGEDTGELFF. CDR3 nucleotide sequence: TGTGCCAGCAGCTTATCCGGGGAGGACACCGGGGAGCTGTTTTTT. The chain uses TRBV7-3 and TRBJ2-2; possibly TRBD2 for D (6 bases). Germline V gene sequence: CDR1 SGHTA, CDR2 FQGTGA. This CDR3 region has 15 residues. Trimming removed 2 bases from V and 3 bases from J, with 10 bases in between. Full variable domain (outside the CDR3, taken from reference TRBV7-3 and TRBJ2-2): GAGVSQTPSNKVTEKGKYVELRCDPISGHTALYWYRQSLGQGPEFLIYFQGTGAADDSGLPNDRFFAVRPEGSVSTLKIQRTERGDSAVYLCASSLSGEDTGELFFGEGSRLTVL.

This chain connects TRBV19 to TRBJ1-1; 7 nucleotides align to TRBD1. Germline V gene data show CDR1 as LNHDA and CDR2 as SQIVND (reference sequence). Germline trimming cut 5 bases from V and 13 bases from J; bases unmatched to any gene: 13. CDR3 size: 13 residues. Here the CDR3 reads CASSPGTADRVFF. CDR3 coding DNA: TGTGCCAGTAGTCCGGGGACCGCCGACAGGGTTTTCTTT.

The rearrangement joins TRBV18 to TRBJ1-3, with 10 positions matching TRBD1. This CDR3 spans 16 amino acids. V lost 3 bases, J lost 4 bases, and 6 bases stayed unmatched. Germline CDR1 is KGHSH and CDR2 is LQKENI. CDR3 sequence: CASSPGTGAIGNTIYF. The CDR3 DNA is TGTGCCAGCTCACCTGGGACAGGGGCGATCGGAAACACCATATATTTT.

The chain uses TRBV7-2 and TRBJ2-5; D gene uncertain. V lost 1 base and J lost 1, with 13 bases in between. The V gene's germline CDR1 is SGHTA and CDR2 FQGNSA. The CDR3 has 16 amino acids. The CDR3 loop is CASSLGGLRRQETQYF. In nucleotides, the CDR3 is TGTGCCAGCAGCTTAGGAGGTTTGCGTCGCCAAGAGACCCAGTACTTC.

As for this clone: The sample carries other DNA sequences with the same CDR3. The V gene is TRBV6-4, the J gene TRBJ2-3; 11 nucleotides line up with TRBD2. Losses at the gene ends were 0 bases for V and 4 bases for J; bases not matched to a gene: 0. Germline V lookup: CDR1 MRHNA, CDR2 SNTAGT. This CDR3 is built from 15 residues. The CDR3 bases are TGTGCCAGCAGTGACTCTAGCGGGGGGGCAGATACGCAGTATTTT. Protein product: CASSDSSGGADTQYF.

The CDR3 loop is CASSQDNRAEKLFF. In DNA, the CDR3 is TGTGCCAGCAGCCAAGACAACAGGGCTGAAAAACTGTTTTTT. The chain joins TRBV7-9 to TRBJ1-4; maybe TRBD1 (6 bases). Germline CDR1 SEHNR, CDR2 FQNEAQ (reference sequence). V lost 5 bases to trimming and J lost 7 bases, with 14 bases between them. There are 14 residues in the CDR3.